The clone carrying this T cell receptor (beta chain) was recorded a few times. Its target is unknown. These data originate in a study of T-cell reconstitution after alpha-beta-depleted transplantation in children. Study observations and caveats: Surviving recipient T cells and thymic progenitors produced the high day-60 TCRbeta diversity seen in some patients. At one year after transplant, newly produced T cells mostly accounted for T-cell counts and diversity.

The CDR3 loop spans 18 amino acids. V was clipped by 2 bases and J by 5 bases, with 24 bases between them. CDR1 MDHEN and CDR2 SYDVKM come from the germline V gene. Unique molecular identifiers were incorporated during preparation of the TCRbeta library. TCRdb re-called the PCR reads through MiXCR, storing one row per CDR3 protein. The sample comprises 500,000 to 650,000 distinct CDR3 sequences, under 15% of which are singletons, and over 2% rests with the top ten. Sequenced here: PBMCs, mostly from graft donor cells, sampled 360 days after TCRalphabeta/CD19-depleted stem cell transplant. This chain uses TRBV28 with TRBJ2-5; D is possibly TRBD2 (7 bases). This TCR was recovered from a male patient between 10 and 17 years old who had a stem cell transplant for acute myeloid leukemia, so the T cells may come from the graft donor. The CDR3 DNA is TGTGCCAGCAGTTTAGACCTCCCGACGCGGGGGCGCGGGGAGACCCAGTACTTC. Translation: CASSLDLPTRGRGETQYF.